A selection of T cell receptor beta chains follows, all from one sample in a study of blood T cell repertoires in COVID-19. The data were produced by immunoSEQ multiplex PCR, yet TCRdb's version contains in-frame clones alone and is incomplete. The sample records hundreds of thousands of clones, 85% to 90% being singletons. Sequencing was done on a sample of PBMCs or T cells enriched from blood (not recorded which). These receptors came from a man between 18 and 29 years old who had recovered from COVID-19. The CDR3 runs from the conserved cysteine through the conserved F or W. Fields, in order: V gene, clone size, J gene, D gene, CDR3 protein, CDR3 DNA. The D gene is left open where the match is weak. Size values are once, few and many counts, or a class for expanded clones, and some rows have none.

TRBV4-2,.,TRBJ2-1,TRBD2,CASSQVLAGVNEQFF,TGTGCCAGCAGCCAAGTTCTAGCGGGGGTCAATGAGCAGTTCTTC
TRBV6-5,.,TRBJ2-5,TRBD1,CASTDPGQGGETQYF,TGTGCCAGCACCGACCCGGGACAGGGGGGAGAGACCCAGTACTTC
TRBV19,.,TRBJ2-7,.,CASLSPTGYEQYF,TGTGCCTCCCTCTCCCCTACCGGCTACGAGCAGTACTTC
TRBV5-6,.,TRBJ2-5,.,CASSLSYVRGETQYF,TGTGCCAGCAGCTTGTCGTATGTGAGAGGGGAGACCCAGTACTTC
TRBV5-1,.,TRBJ1-1,TRBD1,CASSPQTGYAEAFF,TGCGCCAGCAGCCCTCAGACAGGGTATGCTGAAGCTTTCTTT
TRBV6-4,.,TRBJ1-6,.,CASSGVRGSPLHF,TGTGCCAGCAGTGGAGTGCGGGGTTCACCCCTCCACTTT
TRBV9,.,TRBJ2-7,TRBD1,CASSVKTGGSYEQYF,TGTGCCAGCAGCGTAAAGACAGGGGGCAGTTACGAGCAGTACTTC
TRBV6-5,.,TRBJ1-2,.,CASSWDISDYGYTF,TGTGCCAGCAGTTGGGACATTTCGGACTATGGCTACACCTTC
TRBV28,few,TRBJ1-5,.,CASVQGLGSNQPQHF,TGTGCCAGCGTCCAGGGATTGGGAAGCAATCAGCCCCAGCATTTT
TRBV6-5,few,TRBJ2-1,.,CASTLSSYNEQFF,TGTGCCAGCACACTAAGCTCCTACAATGAGCAGTTCTTC
TRBV6-5,.,TRBJ2-4,TRBD1,CATARDRGSIQYF,TGTGCCACCGCCAGGGACAGGGGGTCCATTCAGTACTTC
TRBV5-1,.,TRBJ1-6,.,CASSLNRRESPLHF,TGCGCCAGCAGCTTGAATAGGAGGGAGTCACCCCTCCACTTT
TRBV10-1,.,TRBJ2-7,TRBD1,CASSETGGTGSYEQYF,TGCGCCAGCAGTGAGACGGGCGGGACAGGGTCCTACGAGCAGTACTTC
TRBV7-8,.,TRBJ2-7,TRBD2,CVSSLPRAGGAYEQYF,TGTGTCAGCAGCTTACCTCGAGCGGGAGGCGCCTACGAGCAGTACTTC
TRBV19,.,TRBJ1-1,.,CASRHGGALNTEAFF,TGTGCCAGTAGGCATGGGGGGGCCTTGAACACTGAAGCTTTCTTT
TRBV19,.,TRBJ1-5,.,CASSVDGTINQPQHF,TGTGCCAGTAGTGTGGACGGGACAATCAATCAGCCCCAGCATTTT
TRBV6-5,.,TRBJ2-1,TRBD2,CASSYSTSGGFNEQFF,TGTGCCAGCAGTTACTCGACCAGCGGGGGATTCAATGAGCAGTTCTTC
TRBV27,.,TRBJ2-7,.,CASQAAPRGSYEQYF,TGTGCCAGCCAGGCGGCGCCTCGGGGCTCCTACGAGCAGTACTTC
TRBV27,.,TRBJ1-5,.,CASRGGNSNQPQHF,TGTGCCAGCAGGGGGGGAAATAGCAATCAGCCCCAGCATTTT
TRBV18,.,TRBJ1-2,TRBD1,CASSPKIAGHFGQGRHGYTF,TGTGCCAGCTCACCAAAAATTGCGGGACATTTCGGACAGGGAAGGCATGGCTACACCTTC
TRBV4-1,.,TRBJ2-1,.,CASSSLRGTYNEQFF,TGCGCCAGCAGCTCACTAAGAGGGACATACAATGAGCAGTTCTTC
TRBV18,few,TRBJ2-7,TRBD2,CASSPSPAGAWEQYF,TGTGCCAGCTCACCATCCCCAGCGGGGGCTTGGGAGCAGTACTTC
TRBV11-3,.,TRBJ1-3,.,CASSLGSGNTIYF,TGTGCCAGCAGCTTGGGCAGTGGAAACACCATATATTTT
TRBV10-1,.,TRBJ1-3,.,CASGSVSGNTIYF,TGCGCCAGCGGTAGTGTCTCTGGAAACACCATATATTTT
TRBV12-3/TRBV12-4,once,TRBJ2-5,.,CASSFMRGETQYF,TGTGCCAGCAGTTTTATGCGCGGTGAGACCCAGTACTTC
TRBV9,.,TRBJ1-3,.,CASSVVHSGNTIYF,TGTGCCAGCAGCGTAGTACACTCTGGAAACACCATATATTTT
TRBV19,.,TRBJ1-2,TRBD1,CASNSDRGVRYGYTF,TGTGCCAGTAACTCGGACAGGGGAGTTCGGTATGGCTACACCTTC
TRBV14,.,TRBJ2-7,TRBD2,CASSQGLAGPYEQYF,TGTGCCAGCAGCCAGGGACTAGCGGGCCCCTACGAGCAGTACTTC
TRBV24-1,.,TRBJ1-4,TRBD1,CATNGQGNTNEKLFF,TGTGCCACCAACGGACAGGGGAATACTAATGAAAAACTGTTTTTT
TRBV7-2,once,TRBJ1-2,TRBD1,CASEGGLVYRGGNYGYTF,TGTGCCAGCGAAGGGGGCCTTGTGTACAGAGGCGGAAACTATGGCTACACCTTC
TRBV7-2,.,TRBJ1-2,.,CASSPPTGLSYGYTF,TGTGCCAGCAGCCCACCGACAGGCCTCAGCTATGGCTACACCTTC
TRBV20-1,.,TRBJ2-1,.,CSARRGEQFF,TGCAGTGCTAGGAGAGGGGAGCAGTTCTTC
TRBV7-3,.,TRBJ1-1,.,CASSPIPPPLSGTEAFF,TGTGCCAGCAGCCCGATCCCCCCCCCGTTATCGGGCACTGAAGCTTTCTTT
TRBV19,.,TRBJ2-2,TRBD1,CASSTWGQANTGELFF,TGTGCCAGTAGTACCTGGGGACAGGCGAACACCGGGGAGCTGTTTTTT
TRBV6-2/TRBV6-3,.,TRBJ1-5,.,CASSYSSGGGQPQHF,TGTGCCAGCAGTTACTCGTCGGGGGGCGGGCAGCCCCAGCATTTT
TRBV7-2,.,TRBJ2-2,TRBD2,CASSQGTSLNTGELFF,TGTGCCAGCAGCCAGGGGACTAGCCTGAACACCGGGGAGCTGTTTTTT
TRBV15,.,TRBJ2-3,TRBD1,CATSRVLQDRGRLDTQYF,TGTGCCACCAGCAGAGTCCTCCAGGACAGGGGGCGTTTAGATACGCAGTATTTT
TRBV5-4,.,TRBJ2-2,TRBD2,CASSLAAGGDTGELFF,TGTGCCAGCAGCCTAGCGGCGGGAGGCGACACCGGGGAGCTGTTTTTT
TRBV5-1,.,TRBJ1-2,.,CASSFGTRDGYTF,TGCGCCAGCAGCTTCGGGACACGAGACGGCTACACCTTC
TRBV19,.,TRBJ1-5,TRBD1,CASRSRDSNSNQPQHF,TGTGCCAGTAGGTCCCGGGACAGTAATAGCAATCAGCCCCAGCATTTT
TRBV5-1,.,TRBJ2-2,TRBD2,CASSQNGRAATGELFF,TGCGCCAGCAGTCAAAACGGGAGGGCCGCCACCGGGGAGCTGTTTTTT
TRBV2,.,TRBJ1-6,.,CASSPPTAADSPLHF,TGTGCCAGCAGCCCGCCGACCGCCGCGGATTCACCCCTCCACTTT
TRBV2,.,TRBJ1-1,.,CASTPAGVNTEAFF,TGTGCCAGCACCCCGGCAGGGGTGAACACTGAAGCTTTCTTT
TRBV30,.,TRBJ2-7,TRBD1,CAWAPGTGGLGYEQYF,TGTGCCTGGGCCCCCGGGACAGGGGGCCTCGGGTACGAGCAGTACTTC
TRBV6-6,.,TRBJ1-6,TRBD1,CASSPRTGVNSPLHF,TGTGCCAGCAGTCCGAGGACAGGCGTTAATTCACCCCTCCACTTT
TRBV6-5,.,TRBJ2-5,TRBD1,CASSKPGQGVGTQYF,TGTGCCAGCAGTAAACCGGGACAGGGGGTGGGGACCCAGTACTTC
TRBV30,.,TRBJ2-1,.,CAWSVPGDRQFF,TGTGCCTGGAGTGTACCAGGGGACCGACAGTTCTTC
TRBV7-6,.,TRBJ2-5,.,CASSRVARSQETQYF,TGTGCCAGCAGTCGAGTAGCAAGGTCTCAAGAGACCCAGTACTTC
TRBV11-3,once,TRBJ2-3,TRBD1,CASSSPTKLTGQGPDTQYF,TGTGCCAGCAGCTCGCCCACTAAACTTACGGGACAGGGGCCAGATACGCAGTATTTT
TRBV12-3/TRBV12-4,.,TRBJ2-5,.,CASSFRQETQYF,TGTGCCAGCAGTTTCCGCCAAGAGACCCAGTACTTC
TRBV5-1,few,TRBJ2-1,TRBD1,CASSLQGAYNEQFF,TGCGCCAGCAGCTTGCAGGGGGCCTACAATGAGCAGTTCTTC
TRBV5-1,.,TRBJ1-4,TRBD1,CASSRDRGSANEKLFF,TGCGCCAGCAGCCGGGACAGGGGATCTGCTAATGAAAAACTGTTTTTT
TRBV11-2,.,TRBJ2-1,.,CASSLGSQGSGGYNEQFF,TGTGCCAGCAGCTTAGGTAGTCAGGGTAGCGGAGGTTACAATGAGCAGTTCTTC
TRBV28,.,TRBJ1-1,.,CASSFGVTEAFF,TGTGCCAGCAGTTTCGGGGTGACTGAAGCTTTCTTT
TRBV7-9,.,TRBJ2-1,TRBD1,CASSFTGALSDEQFF,TGTGCCAGCAGCTTTACAGGGGCCCTCAGCGATGAGCAGTTCTTC
TRBV7-3,few,TRBJ1-1,TRBD1,CASSPSGQRNTEAFF,TGTGCCAGCAGCCCTTCGGGACAGAGGAACACTGAAGCTTTCTTT
TRBV5-1,.,TRBJ2-7,TRBD2,CASSLGTSGTYEQYF,TGCGCCAGCAGCTTGGGAACTAGCGGAACCTACGAGCAGTACTTC
TRBV5-6,.,TRBJ1-3,.,CASSLQGVNTIYF,TGTGCCAGCAGCTTGCAAGGGGTAAACACCATATATTTT
TRBV5-6,.,TRBJ2-7,TRBD2,CASSLSLAGYEQYF,TGTGCCAGCAGCTTAAGCCTAGCGGGCTACGAGCAGTACTTC
TRBV19,.,TRBJ2-3,.,CASSTLADTQYF,TGTGCCAGTAGTACACTAGCAGATACGCAGTATTTT